The 23 T cell receptor beta chains below come from one sample, sequenced in a study of cytomegalovirus exposure and HLA in healthy donors. The primer mix had 60 Vbeta and 13 Jbeta primers. Profiling relied on immunoSEQ multiplex PCR, and the TCRdb table lists in-frame clones only, not all of them. The table includes roughly 100,000 clones, 75% to 80% detected once. The source material was PBMCs. The receptors here all came from a male donor in good health and CMV-seropositive.

V is TRBV7-2 and J is TRBJ1-4; no clear D gene. CDR3 length equals 17 residues. Germline V gene lookup returns CDR1 SGHTA and CDR2 FQGNSA. Trimming stripped 5 bases from V and 0 bases from J, with 16 bases between. CDR3 sequence reads: CASSTDAGRATNEKLFF. DNA of the CDR3: TGTGCCAGCAGCACGGACGCCGGGAGAGCAACTAATGAAAAACTGTTTTTT.

CDR3 bases: TGTGCCAGCAGTCGTGACAGGGAAGAAAAACTGTTTTTT. This gives the protein CASSRDREEKLFF. The chain is built from TRBV27 and TRBJ1-4; 7 nucleotides agree with TRBD1. The CDR3 totals 13 residues. J lost 8 bases, V lost 5 bases, and 5 bases had no gene match. Germline CDR1 and CDR2: MNHEY and SMNVEV (reference sequence).

This chain links TRBV27 with TRBJ2-1, with 13 bases matching TRBD2. V lost 6 bases and J lost 9; bases outside the gene matches: 5. Germline-derived CDR1 and CDR2 are MNHEY and SMNVEV (reference sequence). The CDR3 is 14 residues long. CDR3 region: CASRLAGGPFEQFF. The CDR3 nucleotides read TGTGCCAGCAGACTAGCGGGAGGGCCATTTGAGCAGTTCTTC.

The V and J genes are TRBV6-6 and TRBJ2-7; the match to TRBD2 covers 11 bases. The CDR3 spans 14 residues. CDR1 and CDR2 from the germline V gene are MNHNY and SVGAGI (reference sequence). Germline trimming cut 4 bases from V and 4 bases from J; bases unmatched to any gene: 3. The CDR3 loop reads CASSLAGGLYEQYF. The DNA of the CDR3 is TGTGCCAGCAGTTTAGCGGGAGGGCTATACGAGCAGTACTTC.

This rearrangement joins TRBV7-9 to TRBJ1-2, with TRBD1 matching over 9 bases. The CDR3 is 15 residues long. Per the germline V gene, CDR1 is SEHNR and CDR2 is FQNEAQ (reference sequence). J gave up 6 bases and V 4 bases, and 9 bases lay outside the gene matches. CDR3 DNA sequence: TGTGCCAGCAGCTCCCGGGACAGGGTTTTCGATGGCTACACCTTC. Protein product: CASSSRDRVFDGYTF. Full variable domain (missing parts from reference TRBV7-9 and TRBJ1-2): DTGVSQNPRHKITKRGQNVTFRCDPISEHNRLYWYRQTLGQGPEFLTYFQNEAQLEKSRLLSDRFSAERPKGSFSTLEIQRTEQGDSAMYLCASSSRDRVFDGYTFGSGTRLTVV.

The V gene is TRBV7-2, the J gene TRBJ2-5, with a tentative D call TRBD1 (6 bases). V lost 3 bases and J 11 bases, leaving 19 bases between the germline ends. The germline V gene has CDR1 SGHTA and CDR2 FQGNSA. This CDR3 contains 14 residues. CDR3 sequence (DNA): TGTGCCAGCAGCTTGTCCTCAGGGGAAGTCGGGCAGTACTTC. It translates to CASSLSSGEVGQYF. Full variable domain (rest looked up from reference TRBV7-2 and TRBJ2-5): GAGVSQSPSNKVTEKGKDVELRCDPISGHTALYWYRQSLGQGLEFLIYFQGNSAPDKSGLPSDRFSAERTGGSVSTLTIQRTQQEDSAVYLCASSLSSGEVGQYFGPGTRLLVL.

The count of this clone is one. The chain carries TRBV6-1 and TRBJ2-4, with TRBD1 matching 9 bases. This CDR3 contains 15 residues. Germline V gene data show CDR1 as MNHNS and CDR2 as SASEGT. J lost 7 bases, V lost 0 bases, and 4 bases had no gene match. The CDR3 here is CASSEASDRGNIQYF. CDR3 bases: TGTGCCAGCAGTGAAGCGTCGGACAGGGGTAACATTCAGTACTTC.

This clone has only a few counts. This chain uses TRBV7-2 with TRBJ1-1; 7 nucleotides match TRBD1. J was trimmed by 4 bases and V by 5 bases; bases with no gene match: 4. Germline CDR1 is SGHTA and CDR2 is FQGNSA. The CDR3 is made up of 13 amino acids. CDR3 nucleotides: TGTGCCAGCAGCCAAACAGGGGTCACTGAAGCTTTCTTT. Protein: CASSQTGVTEAFF.

The chain carries TRBV18 and TRBJ2-5, with D possibly matching TRBD2 (5 bases). With 2 bases removed from V and 6 bases from J, the gap between germline ends came to 13 bases. The CDR3 loop spans 14 amino acids. Germline-derived CDR1 and CDR2 are KGHSH and LQKENI. The CDR3 spells CASSPYGDWQTQYF. The CDR3 DNA follows: TGTGCCAGCTCACCATACGGGGATTGGCAGACCCAGTACTTC.

This clone was counted only a few times. The V gene is TRBV7-2, the J gene TRBJ1-1; the D is unclear. The V gene's germline CDR1 is SGHTA and CDR2 FQGNSA. The CDR3 contains 14 residues. Trimming pared 2 bases from V and 2 bases from J, leaving 9 bases between. CDR3 sequence reads: CASSLWAVNTEAFF. In nucleotides, the CDR3 is TGTGCCAGCAGCTTATGGGCAGTTAACACTGAAGCTTTCTTT.

This clone was counted between two and nine times. Here the CDR3 reads CASSVGDGGETQYF. CDR3 in DNA: TGTGCCAGCAGCGTAGGTGACGGGGGAGAGACCCAGTACTTC. The chain couples TRBV9 to TRBJ2-5, with D possibly being TRBD2 (6 bases). Trimming pared 0 bases from V and 4 bases from J, leaving 10 bases between. CDR1 and CDR2 from the germline V gene are SGDLS and YYNGEE. The CDR3 loop spans 14 amino acids. The complete variable domain, with remaining parts taken from reference TRBV9 and TRBJ2-5, reads DSGVTQTPKHLITATGQRVTLRCSPRSGDLSVYWYQQSLDQGLQFLIQYYNGEERAKGNILERFSAQQFPDLHSELNLSSLELGDSALYFCASSVGDGGETQYFGPGTRLLVL.

This clone came up once. The chain couples TRBV6-1 to TRBJ2-1, with 7 bases that match TRBD2. The germline V gene has CDR1 MNHNS and CDR2 SASEGT. The length of the CDR3 is 16 residues. Unmatched junction bases numbered 7, after V lost 2 bases and J lost 3 bases. CDR3 nucleotide sequence: TGTGCCAGCAGTGAATACTCTAGCGGATTCTACAATGAGCAGTTCTTC. The encoded protein is CASSEYSSGFYNEQFF.

Only a few counts were recorded for this clone. The rearrangement links TRBV7-2 to TRBJ2-7; 12 bases fit TRBD2. CDR1 is SGHTA and CDR2 is FQGNSA in the germline V gene. V shed 5 bases, J shed 6 bases, and the junction held 8 bases outside the gene matches. The CDR3 is 15 amino acids. DNA for the CDR3: TGTGCCAGCAGCGCCGCTAGCGGGAGGGAAGGCGAGCAGTACTTC. This sequence encodes CASSAASGREGEQYF.

The chain is built from TRBV29-1 and TRBJ2-5; weak D call: TRBD2 (5 bases). The J call may be incorrect, as the DNA end agrees better with TRBJ2-7. CDR3 length equals 14 residues. Germline V gives CDR1 SQVTM, CDR2 ANQGSEA. The DNA for the CDR3 is TGCAGCGTTGTGATCCGTGGGAGACACTACGAGCAGTACTTC. Its protein product is CSVVIRGRHYEQYF.

The chain carries TRBV4-1 and TRBJ2-2; D is unclear. V lost 0 bases, J lost 6 bases, and 14 bases lay in between. Germline-derived CDR1 and CDR2 are MGHRA and YSYEKL. CDR3 length equals 16 residues. CDR3 region: CASSQDSPSSAGELFF. Written as DNA, the CDR3 is TGCGCCAGCAGCCAAGATTCCCCTTCGAGCGCCGGGGAGCTGTTTTTT.

The V gene is TRBV9, the J gene TRBJ2-1; D gene ambiguous. This CDR3 is built from 14 residues. Deletions cut 0 bases from V and 5 bases from J, with 9 bases between. CDR1 is SGDLS, CDR2 YYNGEE, per germline. This CDR3 is CASSVDSRHNEQFF. The DNA for the CDR3 is TGTGCCAGCAGCGTAGACTCGCGCCACAATGAGCAGTTCTTC.

This clone appeared a few times. The chain joins TRBV29-1 to TRBJ2-3; D unclear. The V end was cut by 2 bases, the J end by 6 bases, with 18 bases between. Germline V gene sequence: CDR1 SQVTM, CDR2 ANQGSEA. This CDR3 spans 15 amino acids. CDR3 bases: TGCAGCGTTGAACTCGGCTCAACTATTCGGGATACGCAGTATTTT. Its translation: CSVELGSTIRDTQYF.

This chain joins TRBV25-1 and TRBJ2-5; perhaps TRBD2 as D (6 bases). Trimming pared 8 bases from V and 4 bases from J, leaving 20 bases between. Germline V gene lookup returns CDR1 MGHDK and CDR2 SYGVNS. This CDR3 has 15 amino acids. CDR3 DNA: TGTGCCAGCGGACTGGAGGGGCGGAGGGGAGAGACCCAGTACTTC. This encodes CASGLEGRRGETQYF. Full variable domain (rest looked up from reference TRBV25-1 and TRBJ2-5): EADIYQTPRYLVIGTGKKITLECSQTMGHDKMYWYQQDPGMELHLIHYSYGVNSTEKGDLSSESTVSRIRTEHFPLTLESARPSHTSQYLCASGLEGRRGETQYFGPGTRLLVL.

The chain uses TRBV5-1 and TRBJ2-5, with 12 bases aligning to TRBD2. Germline V gene sequence: CDR1 SGHRS, CDR2 YFSETQ. The V gene end was trimmed by 4 bases and the J gene end by 2 bases; junction bases not matched to a gene: 6. The CDR3 is 16 amino acids. CDR3: CASSARTSGNQETQYF. The CDR3 nucleotides are TGCGCCAGCAGCGCCAGGACTAGCGGGAATCAAGAGACCCAGTACTTC.

The rearrangement joins TRBV29-1 to TRBJ2-2, with 10 bases aligning to TRBD2. V was pared by 3 bases and J by 5 bases, with 3 bases of the junction left unmatched. The CDR3 covers 14 residues. The germline V gene has CDR1 SQVTM and CDR2 ANQGSEA. For the CDR3, the DNA is TGCAGCGTTGACACTAGCGGGAATACCGGGGAGCTGTTTTTT. It is translated as CSVDTSGNTGELFF.

The chain links TRBV11-2 to TRBJ2-5; D is perhaps TRBD1 (6 bases). CDR3 length equals 19 residues. Germline CDR1 is SGHAT and CDR2 is FQNNGV. V lost 4 bases, J lost 5 bases, and 29 bases lay in between. The CDR3 reads CASSYPEGPAAGALETQYF. CDR3 nucleotide sequence: TGTGCCAGCAGCTACCCAGAAGGGCCAGCTGCAGGGGCTCTGGAGACCCAGTACTTC.

In its sample, this clone was seen a few times. This chain connects TRBV9 to TRBJ2-5; D remains ambiguous. TRBJ2-7 explains the end of the DNA better; the J call may be wrong. The length of the CDR3 is 14 residues. From germline, CDR1 is SGDLS and CDR2 YYNGEE. The CDR3 nucleotides read TGTGCCAGCAGCGTAGAGTCCCACTCCTACGAGCAGTACTTC. Protein sequence: CASSVESHSYEQYF.

This clone was seen a handful of times. This CDR3 reads CSVGTRVQETQYF. In DNA form, the CDR3 reads TGCAGCGTTGGGACTAGGGTCCAAGAGACCCAGTACTTC. This rearrangement joins TRBV29-1 to TRBJ2-5; 7 nucleotides agree with TRBD2. The CDR3 runs to 13 residues. V lost 4 bases, J lost 1 base, and 3 bases stayed unmatched. Germline CDR1 is SQVTM and CDR2 is ANQGSEA.